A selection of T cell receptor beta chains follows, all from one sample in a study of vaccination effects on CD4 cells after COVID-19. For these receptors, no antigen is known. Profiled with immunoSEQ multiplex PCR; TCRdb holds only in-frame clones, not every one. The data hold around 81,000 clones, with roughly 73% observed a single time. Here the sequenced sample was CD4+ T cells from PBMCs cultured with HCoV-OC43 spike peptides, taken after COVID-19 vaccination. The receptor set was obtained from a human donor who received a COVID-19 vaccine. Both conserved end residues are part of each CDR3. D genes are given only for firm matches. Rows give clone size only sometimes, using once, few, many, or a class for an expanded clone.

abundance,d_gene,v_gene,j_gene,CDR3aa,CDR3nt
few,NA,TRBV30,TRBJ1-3,CAWTPTTRENTIYF,TGTGCCTGGACCCCGACAACAAGGGAAAACACCATATATTTT
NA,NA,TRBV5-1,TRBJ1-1,CASSPRQTTLNTEAFF,TGCGCCAGCAGCCCTCGACAGACCACTTTGAACACTGAAGCTTTCTTT
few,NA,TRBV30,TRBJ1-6,CAWSVMQHVGSPLHF,TGTGCCTGGAGTGTGATGCAGCACGTAGGATCACCCCTCCACTTT
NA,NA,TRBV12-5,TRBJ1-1,CASGFRRTSTEAFF,TGTGCTAGTGGTTTCCGACGGACCTCCACTGAAGCTTTCTTT
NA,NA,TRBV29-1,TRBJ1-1,CSVVSGREAFF,TGCAGCGTTGTCTCGGGTCGTGAAGCTTTCTTT
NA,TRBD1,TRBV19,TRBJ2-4,CASRESYRGDIQYF,TGTGCCAGTAGAGAAAGCTACAGGGGAGACATTCAGTACTTC
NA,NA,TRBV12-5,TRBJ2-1,CASGSGVSYNEQFF,TGTGCTAGTGGTTCAGGGGTCTCCTACAATGAGCAGTTCTTC
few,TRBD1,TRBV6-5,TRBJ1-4,CASSRNRGLNEKLFF,TGTGCCAGCAGTCGTAACAGGGGCCTTAATGAAAAACTGTTTTTT
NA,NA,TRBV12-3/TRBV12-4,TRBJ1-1,CASTKDGITEAFF,TGTGCCAGCACCAAGGACGGGATCACTGAAGCTTTCTTT
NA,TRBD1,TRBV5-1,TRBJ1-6,CASSLERDRGNSPLHF,TGCGCCAGCAGCTTGGAACGGGACAGGGGTAATTCACCCCTCCACTTT
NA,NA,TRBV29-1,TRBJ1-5,CSVTSGSSNQPQHF,TGCAGCGTCACAAGCGGCTCTAGCAATCAGCCCCAGCATTTT
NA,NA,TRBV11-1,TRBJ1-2,CASSPLTLGVYGYTF,TGTGCCAGCAGCCCCCTGACCCTCGGGGTCTATGGCTACACCTTC
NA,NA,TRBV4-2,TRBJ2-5,CASSQEATGRTQYF,TGTGCCAGCAGCCAAGAGGCCACCGGAAGGACCCAGTACTTC
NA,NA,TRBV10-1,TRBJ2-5,CASSGTPSGETQYF,TGCGCCAGCAGTGGGACGCCCTCGGGGGAGACCCAGTACTTC
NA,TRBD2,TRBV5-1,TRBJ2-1,CASSHLVAGGQNEQFF,TGCGCCAGCAGCCACCTAGTCGCGGGGGGGCAAAATGAGCAGTTCTTC
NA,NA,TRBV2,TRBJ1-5,CASSDGRDNQPQHF,TGTGCCAGCAGTGATGGCAGGGACAATCAGCCCCAGCATTTT
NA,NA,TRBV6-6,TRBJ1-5,CASRGARDGSNQPQHF,TGTGCCAGCAGGGGGGCCCGGGACGGATCCAATCAGCCCCAGCATTTT
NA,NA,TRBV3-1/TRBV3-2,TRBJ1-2,CASSPRGNFYGYTF,TGTGCCAGCAGCCCCCGAGGGAATTTCTATGGCTACACCTTC
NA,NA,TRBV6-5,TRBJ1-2,CASSYGFYGYTF,TGTGCCAGCAGTTACGGATTCTATGGCTACACCTTC
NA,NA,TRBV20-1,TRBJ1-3,CSAGPGNTIYF,TGCAGTGCTGGTCCGGGAAACACCATATATTTT
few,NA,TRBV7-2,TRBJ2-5,CASSLFRGRETQYF,TGTGCCAGCAGCTTATTCAGGGGAAGGGAGACCCAGTACTTC
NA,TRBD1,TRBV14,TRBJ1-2,CASSRQGTTNYGYTF,TGTGCCAGCAGCCGACAGGGGACTACTAACTATGGCTACACCTTC
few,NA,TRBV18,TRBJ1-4,CASSPRGFEKLFF,TGTGCCAGCTCACCAAGGGGTTTTGAAAAACTGTTTTTT
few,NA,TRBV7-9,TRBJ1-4,CASSIKTGSYEKLFF,TGTGCCAGCAGCATCAAGACAGGCAGTTATGAAAAACTGTTTTTT
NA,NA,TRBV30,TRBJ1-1,CAWTTGRYTEAFF,TGTGCCTGGACAACAGGGCGGTACACTGAAGCTTTCTTT
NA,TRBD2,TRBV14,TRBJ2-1,CASSSGLGNQNLRPKQFF,TGTGCCAGCAGCTCGGGACTAGGGAATCAGAACCTACGGCCGAAGCAGTTCTTC
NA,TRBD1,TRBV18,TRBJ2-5,CASSPTRTGGETQYF,TGTGCCAGCTCACCTACAAGGACAGGGGGAGAGACCCAGTACTTC
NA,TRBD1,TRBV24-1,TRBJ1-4,CATSDGQGANEKLFF,TGTGCCACCAGTGACGGACAGGGTGCCAATGAAAAACTGTTTTTT
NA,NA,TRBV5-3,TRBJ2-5,CARSLGRGGGQETQYF,TGTGCCAGAAGCTTGGGACGGGGAGGGGGACAAGAGACCCAGTACTTC
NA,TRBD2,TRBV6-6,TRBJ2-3,CASRRLAGASGTSTDTQYF,TGTGCCAGCAGGCGACTAGCGGGGGCGAGTGGTACTAGCACAGATACGCAGTATTTT
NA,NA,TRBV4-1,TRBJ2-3,CASSRAQGTDTQYF,TGCGCCAGCAGCCGGGCCCAGGGCACAGATACGCAGTATTTT
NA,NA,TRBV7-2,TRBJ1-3,CASSLESGTGNTIYF,TGTGCCAGCAGCTTAGAATCGGGGACTGGAAACACCATATATTTT
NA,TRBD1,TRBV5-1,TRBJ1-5,CASSSTGAGNQPQHF,TGCGCCAGCAGCTCGACAGGGGCCGGGAATCAGCCCCAGCATTTT
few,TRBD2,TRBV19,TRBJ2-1,CASSISSGGLNEQFF,TGTGCCAGTAGTATTTCTAGCGGGGGATTAAATGAGCAGTTCTTC